These T cell receptor beta chains were read from a single sample in a study of CD8 T cells in ankylosing spondylitis. TCRdb ran MiXCR on the 5' RACE reads and lists one entry per CDR3 protein. The sample comprises 670,000 or so distinct CDR3 sequences, 15% to 20% of which are singletons, and under 20% rests with the top ten. The sample comprised blood, either unsorted or a sorted T cell fraction (not recorded which). These receptors all come from a male donor with ankylosing spondylitis. Each CDR3 is given with its conserved first and last residue. D genes are given only for firm matches. Size values are once, few and many counts, or a class for expanded clones, and some rows have none.

size: .; D: .; J: TRBJ2-3; V: TRBV15; DNA: TGTGCCACCAGCAGAGATCCCGACCCTGATACGCAGTATTTT; CDR3: CATSRDPDPDTQYF
size: .; D: TRBD2; J: TRBJ2-7; V: TRBV6-6; DNA: TGTGCCAGCGGCCAGCGGGAGGCGTACGAGCAGTACTTC; CDR3: CASGQREAYEQYF
size: .; D: .; J: TRBJ2-1; V: TRBV20-1; DNA: TGCAGTGCTAGAACCAAAACTGCGGAGCAGTTCTTC; CDR3: CSARTKTAEQFF
size: .; D: TRBD1; J: TRBJ1-2; V: TRBV27; DNA: TGTGCCAGCAGTTTACAGGGGGCTCTTAAGGGAGGCTACACCTTC; CDR3: CASSLQGALKGGYTF
size: .; D: .; J: TRBJ2-3; V: TRBV6-2/TRBV6-3; DNA: TGTGCCAGCAGTTATTTACCAGGGTTTCCTTATGGCGCAGATACGCAGTATTTT; CDR3: CASSYLPGFPYGADTQYF
size: many; D: .; J: TRBJ1-6; V: TRBV20-1; DNA: TGCAGTGCTACCGAGGGGGGGGCGAGGAGGAATTCACCCCTCCACTTT; CDR3: CSATEGGARRNSPLHF
size: .; D: .; J: TRBJ2-1; V: TRBV28; DNA: TGTGCCAGCAGTTTTGGGCCCCCTGAGCAGTTCTTC; CDR3: CASSFGPPEQFF
size: .; D: TRBD1; J: TRBJ2-7; V: TRBV20-1; DNA: TGCAGTGCAGCCTCCGGGACAGGGAAGTCCTACGAGCAGTACTTC; CDR3: CSAASGTGKSYEQYF
size: few; D: .; J: TRBJ1-1; V: TRBV12-3/TRBV12-4; DNA: TGTGCCACCTTGAAACTTAGACGGACAACATACACTGAAGCTTTCTTT; CDR3: CATLKLRRTTYTEAFF
size: few; D: .; J: TRBJ2-1; V: TRBV20-1; DNA: TGCAGTGCTTCGCCTACTAGAGGGCTCGGTAATGAGCAGTTCTTC; CDR3: CSASPTRGLGNEQFF
size: few; D: TRBD2; J: TRBJ2-1; V: TRBV4-1; DNA: TGCGCCAGCAGCCTGACAGGACTAGCGGGAGATGTAAGCTACAATGAGCAGTTCTTC; CDR3: CASSLTGLAGDVSYNEQFF
size: .; D: .; J: TRBJ2-5; V: TRBV9; DNA: TGTGCCAGCAGCGTAGGTTATGGAGAAGAGACCCAGTACTTC; CDR3: CASSVGYGEETQYF
size: few; D: .; J: TRBJ2-3; V: TRBV5-4; DNA: TGTGCCAGCAGCTTGAGTTATCGATCGGAGAACACAGATACGCAGTATTTT; CDR3: CASSLSYRSENTDTQYF
size: few; D: .; J: TRBJ1-5; V: TRBV6-1; DNA: TGTGCCAGCAGTGAAGGGTTAGGAGGTGAGCCTTGGCAGCCCCAGCATTTT; CDR3: CASSEGLGGEPWQPQHF
size: .; D: .; J: TRBJ1-1; V: TRBV6-2/TRBV6-3; DNA: TGTGCCAGCAGTTACTTTGCTGGCCAAGAAGCTTTCTTT; CDR3: CASSYFAGQEAFF
size: .; D: TRBD1; J: TRBJ1-2; V: TRBV20-1; DNA: TGCAGTGCTAGATGGACAGGCACCTATGGCTACACCTTC; CDR3: CSARWTGTYGYTF
size: .; D: .; J: TRBJ2-1; V: TRBV6-2/TRBV6-3; DNA: TGTGCCAGCAGTTTCGAAGGTTCCCCCTACAATGAGCAGTTCTTC; CDR3: CASSFEGSPYNEQFF
size: few; D: .; J: TRBJ1-2; V: TRBV5-6; DNA: TGTGCCAGCAGCTTGGAGGGGGGATACGATGGCTACACCTTC; CDR3: CASSLEGGYDGYTF
size: few; D: TRBD2; J: TRBJ2-1; V: TRBV2; DNA: TGTGCCAGCAGGAGGGGACTAGCCTCCTACAATGAGCAGTTCTTC; CDR3: CASRRGLASYNEQFF
size: .; D: TRBD1; J: TRBJ1-3; V: TRBV6-1; DNA: TGTGCCAGCAGTGAAGACAGGGGGACCAGCGGAGGAACCATATATTTT; CDR3: CASSEDRGTSGGTIYF
size: few; D: .; J: TRBJ1-1; V: TRBV10-3; DNA: TGTGCCATCAGTGAGTCGGGCAGGGCGGATCGAGGCTCTGGAGCTTTCTTT; CDR3: CAISESGRADRGSGAFF
size: .; D: TRBD2; J: TRBJ2-7; V: TRBV20-1; DNA: TGCAGTGCTAGAGGTTCCCTGGGGGCTAGCGGGGGGCTTTACGAGCAGTACTTC; CDR3: CSARGSLGASGGLYEQYF
size: few; D: .; J: TRBJ2-7; V: TRBV20-1; DNA: TGCAGTGCTAGTTCAACCTACAGGGATTTGTACTTC; CDR3: CSASSTYRDLYF
size: .; D: TRBD2; J: TRBJ2-1; V: TRBV2; DNA: TGTGCCAGCAAAGCGGGAGCGGGGGGCTACAATGAGCAGTTCTTC; CDR3: CASKAGAGGYNEQFF
size: few; D: TRBD2; J: TRBJ2-1; V: TRBV5-1; DNA: TGCGCCAGCAGCCAAAGCGGGGGGCTCAGCAATGAGCAGTTCTTC; CDR3: CASSQSGGLSNEQFF
size: .; D: .; J: TRBJ2-1; V: TRBV6-2/TRBV6-3; DNA: TGTGCCAACAGTTACTCTCCCTACAATGAGCAGTTCTTC; CDR3: CANSYSPYNEQFF
size: .; D: .; J: TRBJ2-7; V: TRBV30; DNA: TGTGCCTGGAGTGGGGTAGGCGATACTTACGAGCAGTACTTC; CDR3: CAWSGVGDTYEQYF
size: few; D: .; J: TRBJ2-3; V: TRBV7-9; DNA: TGTGCCAGCACCCTTACGGATACGCAGTATTTT; CDR3: CASTLTDTQYF
size: .; D: TRBD2; J: TRBJ2-7; V: TRBV6-1; DNA: TGTGCCAGCAGTGAGCCTAGCGGGAGACTACCCTACGAGCAGTACTTC; CDR3: CASSEPSGRLPYEQYF
size: many; D: TRBD2; J: TRBJ2-5; V: TRBV4-2; DNA: TGTGCCAGCAGCCAAGATCGTCGAGCGGGAGGGGGGGAGACCCAGTACTTC; CDR3: CASSQDRRAGGGETQYF
size: .; D: .; J: TRBJ2-5; V: TRBV20-1; DNA: TGCAGTGCTAGAGGACTGCTAGTTTACCAAGAGACCCAGTACTTC; CDR3: CSARGLLVYQETQYF
size: few; D: TRBD1; J: TRBJ2-2; V: TRBV20-1; DNA: TGCAGTGCCCCGGACAGGGGAATGACCGGGGAGCTGTTTTTT; CDR3: CSAPDRGMTGELFF
size: .; D: .; J: TRBJ2-2; V: TRBV6-5; DNA: TGTGCCAGCAGTTACGGGGCCTGGAGTAACACCGGGGAGCTGTTTTTT; CDR3: CASSYGAWSNTGELFF
size: .; D: TRBD2; J: TRBJ2-3; V: TRBV12-3/TRBV12-4; DNA: TGTGCCAGCAGTTCATTACTAGCGGGGGGGGGTGATACGCAGTATTTT; CDR3: CASSSLLAGGGDTQYF
size: .; D: TRBD2; J: TRBJ2-1; V: TRBV12-3/TRBV12-4; DNA: TGTGCCAGCAGTGCAGCGGGGGCGGTTGGTGAGCAGTTCTTC; CDR3: CASSAAGAVGEQFF
size: .; D: .; J: TRBJ2-7; V: TRBV30; DNA: TGTGCCTGGAATATGGGTACCTACGAGCAGTACTTC; CDR3: CAWNMGTYEQYF
size: .; D: .; J: TRBJ1-5; V: TRBV20-1; DNA: TGCAGTGCTATTTTTGCCCAGGGTCAGCCCCAGCATTTT; CDR3: CSAIFAQGQPQHF
size: few; D: .; J: TRBJ2-5; V: TRBV7-7; DNA: TGTGCTAGCAGCTTAGGCGTGGGTGTCGACGAGACCCAGTACTTC; CDR3: CASSLGVGVDETQYF
size: few; D: .; J: TRBJ1-1; V: TRBV20-1; DNA: TGCAGTGCAAGAGTGCAATTGAACACTGAAGCTTTCTTT; CDR3: CSARVQLNTEAFF
size: .; D: .; J: TRBJ2-7; V: TRBV5-1; DNA: TGCGCCAGCAGCTTAACGTCGCCCTACGAGCAGTACTTC; CDR3: CASSLTSPYEQYF
size: few; D: .; J: TRBJ2-3; V: TRBV20-1; DNA: TGCAGTGCTAGGTCGAAACTTTTTCCGGCAGATACGCAGTATTTT; CDR3: CSARSKLFPADTQYF
size: few; D: TRBD1; J: TRBJ1-2; V: TRBV5-6; DNA: TGTGCCAGCAGCTTGGGGGACAGGTCCTATGGCTACACCTTC; CDR3: CASSLGDRSYGYTF
size: .; D: .; J: TRBJ2-6; V: TRBV4-2; DNA: TGTGCCAGCAGCCAAAGGATACAGGGTACCGGGGCCAACGTCCTGACTTTC; CDR3: CASSQRIQGTGANVLTF
size: few; D: .; J: TRBJ2-3; V: TRBV11-2; DNA: TGTGCCAGCAGTTTTCAGAGCGGAACTAGCACAGATACGCAGTATTTT; CDR3: CASSFQSGTSTDTQYF
size: few; D: .; J: TRBJ1-4; V: TRBV7-9; DNA: TGTGCCAGCAGCTTACGGGACGATAATGAAAAACTGTTTTTT; CDR3: CASSLRDDNEKLFF
size: .; D: .; J: TRBJ2-7; V: TRBV20-1; DNA: TGCAGTGCTTCGCTTGTGGGGATACTCTCCTACGAGCAGTACTTC; CDR3: CSASLVGILSYEQYF
size: .; D: TRBD2; J: TRBJ2-1; V: TRBV7-3; DNA: TGTGCCAGCAGCCGAAAAGTAGCGGGGGGGCTAGAGGAGCAGTTCTTC; CDR3: CASSRKVAGGLEEQFF
size: few; D: .; J: TRBJ1-2; V: TRBV6-2/TRBV6-3; DNA: TGTGCCAGCAGTTCCCCCGGGGGGAGGAACTATGGCTACACCTTC; CDR3: CASSSPGGRNYGYTF
size: .; D: TRBD1; J: TRBJ1-6; V: TRBV3-1; DNA: TGTGCCAGCAGCCAGCCCGACAGGGCCTCACCCCTCCACTTT; CDR3: CASSQPDRASPLHF